This TCR beta chain originates from a study of T cell responses to AZD1222 COVID-19 vaccine. Study as a whole: Recipients boosted at about 4 weeks or about 12 weeks are pooled. Study conclusions and caveats: Nearly half of spike-specific TCRs reportedly go after variant regions that carry no mutations. It should be noted that donors were predominantly white British and more often female, and clonal diversity was possibly underestimated.

Profiled with immunoSEQ multiplex PCR; TCRdb holds only in-frame clones, not every one. The data hold some 130,000 clones, with around 90% observed a single time. About this clone itself: Its specificity is not known.

V shed 1 base and J shed 8 bases, with 6 bases lying between them. There are 11 residues in the CDR3. Germline CDR1 SGHDT, CDR2 YYEEEE. The sequence was obtained from an adult in good health. The sequenced sample was peripheral blood, obtained on day 0 of AZD1222 vaccination. The chain uses TRBV5-6 and TRBJ2-5; D is uncertain. As DNA, the CDR3 is TGTGCCAGCAGCTTGTACTCTACCCAGTACTTC. Translation: CASSLYSTQYF.